Sequencing of this T cell receptor beta chain was carried out in a study of blood T cell repertoires in COVID-19. Germline CDR1 is MGHRA and CDR2 is YSYEKL. The CDR3 totals 15 residues. A remark on this clone: The junction differs from germline at one of its ends, possibly a read error.

Method: immunoSEQ multiplex PCR; TCRdb's copy keeps in-frame clones and lacks some. The table shows roughly 360,000 clones, with roughly 87% occurring only once. The participants were between roughly 18 and 89 years old and came from 24 US areas. The clonotype was recovered from a woman in her forties or fifties who had recovered from COVID-19. The chain couples TRBV4-1 to TRBJ2-5; D uncertain. Sequenced sample: PBMCs or T cells enriched from blood (not recorded which). The CDR3 bases are TGCGCCAGCAGCCAAGATCCTGCCGCGGAGCTACCGAGAAACTTC. It is translated as CASSQDPAAELPRNF.